Sequencing of this T cell receptor (beta chain) was carried out in a study of OX40 agonist ivuxolimab in advanced cancers. Findings of the study overall: Specificity for antigen went undetermined in the expanded peripheral T cells.

In the case of this clone: Its specificity is not known.

Autoimmune disease history or systemic immunosuppression meant exclusion. TCRdb's table, derived via immunoSEQ multiplex PCR, lists solely in-frame clones and lacks some. Among around 30,000 clones listed, about four fifths were seen once. Per germline, CDR1 MGHRA and CDR2 YSYEKL. V lost 1 base, J lost 7 bases, and 11 bases lay in between. This CDR3 is built from 14 residues. This TCR was recovered from an adult with an advanced solid tumor such as melanoma, head and neck, liver or kidney cancer. The chain links TRBV4-1 to TRBJ2-1, with a weak D call TRBD2 (6 bases). Sequenced here: CD4+ or CD8+ T cells sorted from blood, sampled in a trial of the OX40 agonist ivuxolimab. In nucleotides, the CDR3 is TGCGCCAGCAGCCAAGGAGTTAGCGGTAATGAGCAGTTCTTC. It is translated as CASSQGVSGNEQFF.